These T cell receptor beta chains were read from a single sample in a study of cytomegalovirus exposure and HLA in healthy donors. Clones were read by immunoSEQ multiplex PCR, and TCRdb kept only the in-frame ones, dropping some. The sample lists approximately 120,000 clones, 85% to 95% seen once, with roughly 1.3% in the top ten. Sequencing used PBMCs. These receptors were taken from a woman between 18 and 29 years old in good health and CMV-seronegative. CDR3s include the opening cysteine and the closing phenylalanine or tryptophan. D genes are given only for firm matches. Not all rows give a size; the values are once, few, many and, for expanded clones, a class.

cdr3_aa	cdr3_nt	v_call	j_call	d_call	clone_size	cdr3_length
CAWGLAGKEQYF	TGTGCCTGGGGACTAGCGGGTAAGGAGCAGTACTTC	TRBV30	TRBJ2-7	TRBD2	-	12
CASSVGSLNQPQHF	TGTGCCAGCAGCGTAGGCAGTTTGAATCAGCCCCAGCATTTT	TRBV9	TRBJ1-5	-	once	14
CASSYFPASGGDTQYF	TGTGCCAGCAGTTATTTCCCAGCTAGCGGGGGGGATACGCAGTATTTT	TRBV6-5	TRBJ2-3	TRBD2	-	16
CASSRQGSSGNTIYF	TGTGCCAGCAGCCGGCAGGGCTCCTCTGGAAACACCATATATTTT	TRBV5-5	TRBJ1-3	-	-	15
CASGGLAGGYNEQFF	TGTGCCAGCGGTGGACTAGCGGGAGGTTACAATGAGCAGTTCTTC	TRBV6-1	TRBJ2-1	TRBD2	-	15
CAFRPGNTIYF	TGTGCTTTCAGGCCCGGAAACACCATATATTTT	TRBV30	TRBJ1-3	-	once	11
CASSPTSGQGFF	TGTGCCAGCAGCCCTACCTCGGGACAGGGATTTTTC	TRBV5-5	TRBJ2-7	TRBD1	-	12
CASSILGTGSGTEAFF	TGTGCCAGTAGTATCCTCGGGACAGGTAGCGGGACTGAAGCTTTCTTT	TRBV19	TRBJ1-1	TRBD1	-	16
CAWSEGGPSEQYF	TGTGCCTGGAGTGAGGGGGGGCCCTCCGAGCAGTACTTC	TRBV30	TRBJ2-7	-	-	13
CSVEVGGGTEAFF	TGCAGCGTTGAGGTAGGGGGCGGTACTGAAGCTTTCTTT	TRBV29-1	TRBJ1-1	TRBD1	-	13
CASSLNTEYYEQYF	TGCGCCAGCAGCTTGAATACGGAGTACTACGAGCAGTACTTC	TRBV5-1	TRBJ2-7	-	-	14
CASSAQAGGPGEQYF	TGTGCCAGCAGCGCCCAAGCGGGAGGGCCGGGCGAGCAGTACTTC	TRBV9	TRBJ2-7	TRBD2	-	15
CSVVTSGRYEQFF	TGCAGCGTTGTGACTAGCGGGAGGTATGAGCAGTTCTTC	TRBV29-1	TRBJ2-1	TRBD2	-	13
CASSSTSGAGEQFF	TGTGCCAGCAGCTCAACTAGCGGGGCGGGTGAGCAGTTCTTC	TRBV5-6	TRBJ2-1	TRBD2	-	14
CASSVRAPYNEQFF	TGCGCCAGCAGCGTCAGGGCCCCCTACAATGAGCAGTTCTTC	TRBV4-1	TRBJ2-1	-	-	14
CASNRLGDSGGETQYF	TGCGCCAGCAATAGACTGGGGGACTCAGGGGGAGAGACCCAGTACTTC	TRBV5-1	TRBJ2-5	-	-	16
CASSRQGDQPQHF	TGCGCCAGCAGCCGGCAGGGGGATCAGCCCCAGCATTTT	TRBV4-1	TRBJ1-5	TRBD1	-	13
CASSQDTGQFYGYTF	TGTGCCAGCAGCCAAGACACGGGACAGTTCTATGGCTACACCTTC	TRBV4-2	TRBJ1-2	TRBD1	-	15
CASSEERERDEQFF	TGTGCCAGCAGTGAGGAGCGGGAGCGGGATGAGCAGTTCTTC	TRBV2	TRBJ2-1	TRBD2	-	14
CASSLDRSRSSYEQYF	TGTGCCAGCAGCTTAGATCGTTCACGGAGCTCCTACGAGCAGTACTTC	TRBV11-2	TRBJ2-7	-	once	16
CASSLGPQNSPLHF	TGTGCCAGCAGCTTAGGGCCCCAAAATTCACCCCTCCACTTT	TRBV7-9	TRBJ1-6	-	-	14
CASSLASGGGYTF	TGTGCCAGCAGCTTGGCTTCAGGGGGTGGCTACACCTTC	TRBV5-4	TRBJ1-2	TRBD1	-	13
CASSSAVSSYEQYF	TGTGCCAGCAGTAGCGCAGTTAGCTCCTACGAGCAGTACTTC	TRBV28	TRBJ2-7	-	-	14
CASSLGLQINEQFF	TGTGCCAGCAGCTTAGGGTTACAAATCAATGAGCAGTTCTTC	TRBV11-2	TRBJ2-1	-	-	14
CASSSRDRYYSGANVLTF	TGTGCCAGTAGTAGTCGAGACAGATATTACTCTGGGGCCAACGTCCTGACTTTC	TRBV19	TRBJ2-6	-	once	18
CASSAGGQAYEQYF	TGTGCCAGCAGCGCAGGGGGACAGGCCTACGAGCAGTACTTC	TRBV7-9	TRBJ2-7	TRBD1	-	14
CASSQREKLFF	TGTGCCAGCAGCCAGCGTGAAAAACTGTTTTTT	TRBV6-6	TRBJ1-4	-	once	11